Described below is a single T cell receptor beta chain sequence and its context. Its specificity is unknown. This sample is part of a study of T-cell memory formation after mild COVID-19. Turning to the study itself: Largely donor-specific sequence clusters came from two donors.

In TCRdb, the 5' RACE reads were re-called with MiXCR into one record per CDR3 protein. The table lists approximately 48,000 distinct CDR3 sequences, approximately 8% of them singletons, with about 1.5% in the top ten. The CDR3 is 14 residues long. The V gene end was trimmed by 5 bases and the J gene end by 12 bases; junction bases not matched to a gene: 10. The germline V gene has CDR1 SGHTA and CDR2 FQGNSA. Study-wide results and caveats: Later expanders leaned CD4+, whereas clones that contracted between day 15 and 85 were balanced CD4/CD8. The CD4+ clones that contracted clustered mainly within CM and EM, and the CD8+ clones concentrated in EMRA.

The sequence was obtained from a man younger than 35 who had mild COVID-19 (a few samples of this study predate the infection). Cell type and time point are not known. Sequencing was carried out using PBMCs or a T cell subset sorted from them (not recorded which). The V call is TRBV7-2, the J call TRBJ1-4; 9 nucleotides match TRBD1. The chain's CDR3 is CASSRPGTGFELFF. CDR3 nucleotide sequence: TGTGCCAGCAGCCGTCCCGGGACAGGGTTCGAACTGTTTTTT.